The rows below give T cell receptor beta chains drawn from one sample of a study of blood T cell repertoires in COVID-19. Clones were read by immunoSEQ multiplex PCR, and TCRdb kept only the in-frame ones, dropping some. The table has 190,000 or so clones, about 87% seen once. Sequenced input: peripheral blood. Source of these receptors: a woman aged 18-30 years who had recovered from COVID-19. The CDR3 runs from the conserved cysteine through the conserved F or W. Each record gives: J gene, D gene, clone size, V gene, CDR3 protein, CDR3 DNA. D genes are given only for firm matches. Size is omitted from some rows. Given values are once, few, many or a class for expanded clones.

j_gene: TRBJ2-2; d_gene: TRBD1; abundance: -; v_gene: TRBV7-6; CDR3aa: CASSQVLTGGAGGELFF; CDR3nt: TGTGCCAGCAGCCAGGTCTTGACAGGGGGCGCCGGCGGGGAGCTGTTTTTT
j_gene: TRBJ1-4; d_gene: -; abundance: -; v_gene: TRBV5-1; CDR3aa: CASSSDRANEKLFF; CDR3nt: TGCGCCAGCAGCTCGGACAGAGCTAATGAAAAACTGTTTTTT
j_gene: TRBJ1-5; d_gene: -; abundance: -; v_gene: TRBV6-2/TRBV6-3; CDR3aa: CASSYGSRAASNQPQHF; CDR3nt: TGTGCCAGCAGTTACGGGAGTCGGGCAGCAAGCAATCAGCCCCAGCATTTT
j_gene: TRBJ1-3; d_gene: -; abundance: -; v_gene: TRBV6-2/TRBV6-3; CDR3aa: CASSYFGRSGNTIYF; CDR3nt: TGTGCCAGCAGTTACTTCGGCAGGTCTGGAAACACCATATATTTT
j_gene: TRBJ1-3; d_gene: -; abundance: -; v_gene: TRBV25-1; CDR3aa: CASSGVPRNTIYF; CDR3nt: TGTGCCAGCAGCGGGGTCCCAAGAAACACCATATATTTT
j_gene: TRBJ1-2; d_gene: -; abundance: -; v_gene: TRBV28; CDR3aa: CASTPVAAGYGYTF; CDR3nt: TGTGCCAGCACCCCCGTGGCAGCGGGCTATGGCTACACCTTC
j_gene: TRBJ2-1; d_gene: -; abundance: -; v_gene: TRBV27; CDR3aa: CASSLSPTSSYNEQFF; CDR3nt: TGTGCCAGCAGTTTATCGCCAACTAGCTCCTACAATGAGCAGTTCTTC
j_gene: TRBJ1-2; d_gene: TRBD1; abundance: once; v_gene: TRBV6-5; CDR3aa: CASSSGTANYGYTF; CDR3nt: TGTGCCAGCAGTTCCGGGACAGCTAACTATGGCTACACCTTC
j_gene: TRBJ2-1; d_gene: TRBD2; abundance: -; v_gene: TRBV2; CDR3aa: CASSDVAGGYNEQFF; CDR3nt: TGTGCCAGCAGTGACGTGGCGGGAGGATACAATGAGCAGTTCTTC
j_gene: TRBJ1-1; d_gene: -; abundance: -; v_gene: TRBV4-1; CDR3aa: CASSQANRNTEAFF; CDR3nt: TGCGCCAGCAGCCAAGCAAACAGGAACACTGAAGCTTTCTTT
j_gene: TRBJ2-1; d_gene: -; abundance: -; v_gene: TRBV6-4; CDR3aa: CASSGGEAGYEQFF; CDR3nt: TGTGCCAGCTCCGGCGGGGAGGCTGGCTATGAGCAGTTCTTC
j_gene: TRBJ1-2; d_gene: -; abundance: -; v_gene: TRBV30; CDR3aa: CAWTKRGGYTF; CDR3nt: TGTGCCTGGACCAAACGAGGTGGCTACACCTTC
j_gene: TRBJ2-7; d_gene: -; abundance: -; v_gene: TRBV3-1/TRBV3-2; CDR3aa: CASSKGGAAGDLYEQYF; CDR3nt: TGTGCCAGCAGCAAAGGGGGTGCGGCGGGGGACCTCTACGAGCAGTACTTC
j_gene: TRBJ1-1; d_gene: -; abundance: -; v_gene: TRBV29-1; CDR3aa: CSVGRGNTEAFF; CDR3nt: TGCAGCGTTGGAAGAGGGAACACTGAAGCTTTCTTT
j_gene: TRBJ2-1; d_gene: -; abundance: -; v_gene: TRBV4-1; CDR3aa: CASSHVYNEQFF; CDR3nt: TGCGCCAGCAGCCACGTTTACAATGAGCAGTTCTTC
j_gene: TRBJ2-2; d_gene: -; abundance: once; v_gene: TRBV12-3/TRBV12-4; CDR3aa: CASRPRAGELFF; CDR3nt: TGTGCCAGCAGACCTCGGGCCGGGGAGCTGTTTTTT
j_gene: TRBJ2-7; d_gene: TRBD1; abundance: -; v_gene: TRBV9; CDR3aa: CASSAKGQGATKQYF; CDR3nt: TGTGCCAGCAGCGCGAAAGGACAGGGGGCAACGAAGCAGTACTTC
j_gene: TRBJ1-1; d_gene: -; abundance: -; v_gene: TRBV5-3; CDR3aa: CARSLLWSRSNTEAFF; CDR3nt: TGTGCCAGAAGCTTGCTTTGGTCCCGGAGTAACACTGAAGCTTTCTTT
j_gene: TRBJ1-6; d_gene: TRBD1; abundance: -; v_gene: TRBV3-1/TRBV3-2; CDR3aa: CASSQDQQGNSPLHF; CDR3nt: TGTGCCAGCAGCCAAGATCAACAGGGGAATTCACCCCTCCACTTT
j_gene: TRBJ1-4; d_gene: -; abundance: -; v_gene: TRBV2; CDR3aa: CASSGSQEKLFF; CDR3nt: TGTGCCAGCAGTGGGTCCCAGGAAAAACTGTTTTTT
j_gene: TRBJ2-5; d_gene: -; abundance: -; v_gene: TRBV10-3; CDR3aa: CAISDYRQETQYF; CDR3nt: TGTGCCATCAGTGACTACAGACAAGAGACCCAGTACTTC
j_gene: TRBJ1-2; d_gene: -; abundance: -; v_gene: TRBV19; CDR3aa: CATKRGGYTF; CDR3nt: TGTGCCACGAAAAGAGGTGGCTACACCTTC
j_gene: TRBJ2-7; d_gene: -; abundance: -; v_gene: TRBV5-4; CDR3aa: CASSSGYSGEQYF; CDR3nt: TGTGCCAGCAGCTCAGGGTATTCGGGCGAGCAGTACTTC
j_gene: TRBJ1-6; d_gene: -; abundance: -; v_gene: TRBV18; CDR3aa: CASRPGTGDNSPLHF; CDR3nt: TGTGCCAGCCGTCCCGGGACGGGGGATAATTCACCCCTCCACTTT
j_gene: TRBJ2-2; d_gene: -; abundance: -; v_gene: TRBV18; CDR3aa: CASSPKVGAVTGELFF; CDR3nt: TGTGCCAGCTCACCAAAGGTGGGAGCCGTCACCGGGGAGCTGTTTTTT
j_gene: TRBJ2-3; d_gene: -; abundance: -; v_gene: TRBV27; CDR3aa: CASSLTTGDPTDTQYF; CDR3nt: TGTGCCAGCAGTTTAACGACAGGAGACCCCACAGATACGCAGTATTTT
j_gene: TRBJ1-3; d_gene: -; abundance: once; v_gene: TRBV12-3/TRBV12-4; CDR3aa: CASNFGGRNTIYF; CDR3nt: TGTGCCAGCAACTTTGGAGGGAGAAACACCATATATTTT
j_gene: TRBJ2-3; d_gene: -; abundance: -; v_gene: TRBV4-1; CDR3aa: CASSLAGGGVGDTQYF; CDR3nt: TGCGCCAGCAGCCTCGCTGGTGGAGGGGTTGGAGATACGCAGTATTTT
j_gene: TRBJ1-2; d_gene: TRBD1; abundance: -; v_gene: TRBV5-6; CDR3aa: CASSLRDSPYGYTF; CDR3nt: TGTGCCAGCAGCTTGAGGGACAGCCCGTATGGCTACACCTTC
j_gene: TRBJ1-2; d_gene: -; abundance: few; v_gene: TRBV5-1; CDR3aa: CASSLERGNYGYTF; CDR3nt: TGCGCCAGCAGCTTGGAAAGGGGCAATTATGGCTACACCTTC
j_gene: TRBJ1-2; d_gene: -; abundance: -; v_gene: TRBV19; CDR3aa: CASSSLTGGGYGYTF; CDR3nt: TGTGCCAGTAGTTCACTGACGGGTGGTGGCTATGGCTACACCTTC
j_gene: TRBJ2-5; d_gene: TRBD2; abundance: once; v_gene: TRBV13; CDR3aa: CASNNRAAGGPGETQYF; CDR3nt: TGTGCCAGCAACAATAGAGCCGCGGGAGGGCCCGGAGAGACCCAGTACTTC
j_gene: TRBJ2-3; d_gene: TRBD2; abundance: -; v_gene: TRBV19; CDR3aa: CASTGTGGSSTDTQYF; CDR3nt: TGTGCCAGTACCGGGACGGGAGGGTCTAGCACAGATACGCAGTATTTT
j_gene: TRBJ2-1; d_gene: -; abundance: few; v_gene: TRBV30; CDR3aa: CACKRTTYNEQFF; CDR3nt: TGTGCCTGCAAGCGGACCACCTACAATGAGCAGTTCTTC
j_gene: TRBJ1-1; d_gene: TRBD1; abundance: -; v_gene: TRBV7-6; CDR3aa: CASSLAPGGNTEAFF; CDR3nt: TGTGCCAGCAGCTTAGCACCAGGGGGGAACACTGAAGCTTTCTTT
j_gene: TRBJ1-2; d_gene: -; abundance: -; v_gene: TRBV11-2; CDR3aa: CASSPFPTGPYGYTF; CDR3nt: TGTGCCAGCAGTCCATTCCCTACAGGACCCTATGGCTACACCTTC
j_gene: TRBJ1-1; d_gene: TRBD1; abundance: -; v_gene: TRBV28; CDR3aa: CAIVQGPRVTEAFF; CDR3nt: TGTGCCATCGTACAGGGGCCGCGGGTCACTGAAGCTTTCTTT
j_gene: TRBJ2-5; d_gene: TRBD2; abundance: -; v_gene: TRBV2; CDR3aa: CASSGGLAGALETQYF; CDR3nt: TGTGCCAGCAGTGGTGGACTAGCGGGGGCTCTCGAGACCCAGTACTTC
j_gene: TRBJ2-1; d_gene: TRBD2; abundance: -; v_gene: TRBV7-3; CDR3aa: CASSVNSGGAGEQFF; CDR3nt: TGTGCCAGCAGCGTCAATAGCGGGGGGGCCGGTGAGCAGTTCTTC
j_gene: TRBJ2-5; d_gene: TRBD1; abundance: -; v_gene: TRBV2; CDR3aa: CASRPGQGETQYF; CDR3nt: TGTGCCAGCAGGCCGGGACAGGGAGAGACCCAGTACTTC
j_gene: TRBJ1-2; d_gene: -; abundance: -; v_gene: TRBV29-1; CDR3aa: CSTDSYGYTF; CDR3nt: TGCAGCACAGACAGCTATGGCTACACCTTC
j_gene: TRBJ2-1; d_gene: -; abundance: -; v_gene: TRBV4-1; CDR3aa: CASSQDRGGPSNYNEQFF; CDR3nt: TGCGCCAGCAGCCAAGATCGCGGAGGGCCTTCCAACTACAATGAGCAGTTCTTC
j_gene: TRBJ1-3; d_gene: TRBD1; abundance: many; v_gene: TRBV7-3; CDR3aa: CASSPAGGSGNTIYF; CDR3nt: TGTGCCAGCAGCCCGGCAGGGGGCTCGGGAAACACCATATATTTT
j_gene: TRBJ1-1; d_gene: -; abundance: many; v_gene: TRBV2; CDR3aa: CASSERGQNTEAFF; CDR3nt: TGTGCCAGCAGTGAAAGGGGACAGAACACTGAAGCTTTCTTT
j_gene: TRBJ2-7; d_gene: -; abundance: -; v_gene: TRBV5-6; CDR3aa: CASRDQGKGEQYF; CDR3nt: TGTGCCAGCCGCGACCAGGGGAAGGGCGAGCAGTACTTC
j_gene: TRBJ1-1; d_gene: -; abundance: -; v_gene: TRBV7-9; CDR3aa: CASSFRTEGTEAFF; CDR3nt: TGTGCCAGCAGCTTTAGGACAGAAGGGACTGAAGCTTTCTTT
j_gene: TRBJ2-1; d_gene: -; abundance: -; v_gene: TRBV6-5; CDR3aa: CASNRQLSYNEQFF; CDR3nt: TGTGCCAGCAACCGACAGTTGAGTTACAATGAGCAGTTCTTC
j_gene: TRBJ2-5; d_gene: TRBD1; abundance: -; v_gene: TRBV6-4; CDR3aa: CASSDRGQGARETQYF; CDR3nt: TGTGCCAGCAGTGACAGGGGACAGGGGGCGAGAGAGACCCAGTACTTC
j_gene: TRBJ2-1; d_gene: -; abundance: -; v_gene: TRBV5-1; CDR3aa: CASSQGEAPFF; CDR3nt: TGCGCCAGCAGCCAAGGAGAAGCGCCGTTCTTC
j_gene: TRBJ2-3; d_gene: TRBD1; abundance: -; v_gene: TRBV19; CDR3aa: CASSGQVSLTDTQYF; CDR3nt: TGTGCCAGTAGTGGACAGGTCTCCCTCACAGATACGCAGTATTTT
j_gene: TRBJ1-1; d_gene: -; abundance: -; v_gene: TRBV12-3/TRBV12-4; CDR3aa: CASSGTGHTEAFF; CDR3nt: TGTGCCAGCAGTGGCACGGGACATACTGAAGCTTTCTTT
j_gene: TRBJ2-3; d_gene: -; abundance: once; v_gene: TRBV11-2; CDR3aa: CASSLGYRTYSSTDTQYF; CDR3nt: TGTGCCAGCAGCTTAGGGTACAGGACATACTCTAGCACAGATACGCAGTATTTT
j_gene: TRBJ1-5; d_gene: -; abundance: -; v_gene: TRBV2; CDR3aa: CASSGGVQPQHF; CDR3nt: TGTGCCAGCAGTGGGGGAGTTCAGCCCCAGCATTTT